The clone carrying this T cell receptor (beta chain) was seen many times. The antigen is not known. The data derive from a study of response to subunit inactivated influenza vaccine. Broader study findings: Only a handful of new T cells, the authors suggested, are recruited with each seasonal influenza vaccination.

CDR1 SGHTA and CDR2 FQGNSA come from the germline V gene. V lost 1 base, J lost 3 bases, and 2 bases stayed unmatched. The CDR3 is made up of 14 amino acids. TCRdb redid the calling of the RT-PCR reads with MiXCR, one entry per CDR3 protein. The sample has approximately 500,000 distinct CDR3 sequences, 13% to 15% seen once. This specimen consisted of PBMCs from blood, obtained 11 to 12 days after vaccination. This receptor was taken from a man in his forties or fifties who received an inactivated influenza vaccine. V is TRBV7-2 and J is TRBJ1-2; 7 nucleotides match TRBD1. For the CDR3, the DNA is TGTGCCAGCAGCTTAGGGACAGGATACTATGGCTACACCTTC. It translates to CASSLGTGYYGYTF.